These 2 T cell receptor beta chains came from one sample sequenced in a study of Ad26.COV2.S vaccination and SARS-CoV-2 variants. Sample treatment: roughly 18 received Ad26.COV2.S at low or high dose, single or two shots; several received placebo; per-sample allocation not given. The investigators took samples on day 63 after the first vaccine or placebo injection. Profiling relied on immunoSEQ multiplex PCR, and the TCRdb table lists in-frame clones only, not all of them. The table shows around 300,000 clones, with 70% to 90% occurring only once. The sample consisted of peripheral blood, taken in a trial of Ad26.COV2.S vaccine versus placebo. These receptors all come from a person aged 18-65 years who received the Ad26.COV2.S COVID-19 vaccine or a placebo.

The V call is TRBV7-9, the J call TRBJ1-1; tentative D call: TRBD1 (5 bases). The CDR3 spans 17 residues. The germline CDR1 and CDR2 sequences are SEHNR and FQNEAQ (reference sequence). V gave up 5 bases and J gave up 1 base, with 20 bases separating them. CDR3 sequence reads: CASSRRGGLSKNTEAFF. CDR3 nucleotide sequence: TGTGCCAGCAGCCGCCGCGGGGGACTCTCGAAGAACACTGAAGCTTTCTTT.

V and J are TRBV6-5 and TRBJ1-2; D gene ambiguous. CDR3 size: 13 residues. The V end lost 0 bases, the J end lost 11 bases, and 13 bases lay between the germline ends. CDR1 and CDR2 from the germline V gene are MNHEY and SVGAGI. CDR3 DNA sequence: TGTGCCAGCAGTTACTCGTCCCCGGGCCAGTACACCTTC. This translates into CASSYSSPGQYTF.